This T cell receptor (beta chain) was observed in a study of memory CD4+ T cells and cytomegalovirus serostatus. TCRdb's copy holds only in-frame clones and misses some; the assay was immunoSEQ multiplex PCR. The sample comprises over 45,000 clones, roughly 84% of which are singletons, and 0.5% rests with the top ten. CDR3 length: 15 residues. Losses at the gene ends were 3 bases for V and 6 bases for J; bases not matched to a gene: 11. CDR1 and CDR2 from the germline V gene are SEHNR and FQNEAQ (reference sequence). The sort gate was single viable CD3+CD4+CD8-CD45RO+ cells for memory CD4+ T cells. CD4+ T cells were isolated by positive magnetic selection.

This sequence was found in an adult in good health and CMV-seronegative. Some clones in this sample may be carry-over from other donors' samples. The sample comprised memory CD4+ T cells from blood. V gene TRBV7-9 combines with J gene TRBJ2-7; TRBD2 agrees at 7 bases. In DNA form, the CDR3 reads TGTGCCAGCAGCTTGAGGGGAGGGGATGGGGGCGAGCAGTACTTC. Translation: CASSLRGGDGGEQYF.